Listed below are T cell receptor beta chains from one sample, sequenced in a study of identical twins. TCRdb reprocessed the 5' RACE reads with MiXCR, giving one entry per CDR3 protein. The sample lists about 660,000 distinct CDR3 sequences, 8.5% to 9.5% seen once, with approximately 0.89% in the top ten. The same sample was also used in a study of yellow fever vaccine responses in identical twins.

Sequencing used PBMCs. These TCRs come from a woman aged 18-29 years in good health. Each CDR3 is given with its conserved first and last residue. The D gene is left open where the match is weak. Not every row has a clone size; where given, it reads once, few, many or a size class.

DNA	CDR3	D	size	V	J
TGTGCCATCACCTCGGGACAGGGAGGCTACAATGAGCAGTTCTTC	CAITSGQGGYNEQFF	TRBD1	many	TRBV10-3	TRBJ2-1
TGTGCCAGCAGCTTAGAATGGGGGGCGGATACGCAGTATTTT	CASSLEWGADTQYF	.	many	TRBV7-2	TRBJ2-3
TGCAGTGCTAGAGCAGGGGACAGGATAACCTACGAGCAGTACTTC	CSARAGDRITYEQYF	TRBD1	.	TRBV20-1	TRBJ2-7
TGTGCCAGCAGCCTCGGGGGGGCGCGAGGCGAGACCCAGTACTTC	CASSLGGARGETQYF	TRBD2	few	TRBV28	TRBJ2-5
TGCAGCATACTCTCTGGGGCCAACGTCCTGACTTTC	CSILSGANVLTF	.	few	TRBV29-1	TRBJ2-6
TGCAGTGCTAGAGATATGGACAGAGCCTACGAGCAGTACTTC	CSARDMDRAYEQYF	.	.	TRBV20-1	TRBJ2-7
TGTGCCAGCAGCTTGGAGGGAAGGACTGAAGCTTTCTTT	CASSLEGRTEAFF	.	many	TRBV7-9	TRBJ1-1
TGCAGTGCCCATAGCGGGAGCAACTCCTACGAGCAGTACTTC	CSAHSGSNSYEQYF	TRBD2	.	TRBV20-1	TRBJ2-7
TGTGCCAGCAGCGTAGGTCGGTGGCCGAGCTCCTACGAGCAGTACTTC	CASSVGRWPSSYEQYF	.	once	TRBV9	TRBJ2-7
.	CASSSSDRGYGYTF	.	few	TRBV6-5	TRBJ1-2
TGTGCCAGCAGCTTTGCGAGAGATACGCAGTATTTT	CASSFARDTQYF	.	.	TRBV7-2	TRBJ2-3
TGCAGTGCTATGACAGGGGGTGAGCAGTTCTTC	CSAMTGGEQFF	TRBD1	few	TRBV20-1	TRBJ2-1
TGTGCCAGCGGGCTAGCGGCCCCATCCGAGCAGTTCTTC	CASGLAAPSEQFF	TRBD2	many	TRBV6-2/TRBV6-3	TRBJ2-1
TGCAGTCACGTAACCCAGGGGGAGGACAATGAGCAGTTCTTC	CSHVTQGEDNEQFF	.	many	TRBV29-1	TRBJ2-1
TGTGCCAGCAGTGGGGCCTCAGGGTTGGAGGCCAACGTCCTGACTTTC	CASSGASGLEANVLTF	.	few	TRBV2	TRBJ2-6
TGTGCCAGCAGTTTTGGGACGAGGGGGCAGCCCCAGCATTTT	CASSFGTRGQPQHF	.	.	TRBV27	TRBJ1-5
TGTGCCAGCAAGCAAGGGACGGCCATGAACACTGAAGCTTTCTTT	CASKQGTAMNTEAFF	.	.	TRBV7-2	TRBJ1-1
TGTGCCATCAGTGAGTCGATGCTCACAGATACGCAGTATTTT	CAISESMLTDTQYF	.	few	TRBV10-3	TRBJ2-3
TGTGCCAGCAGCTTAGTCAGGGGATCATCTGACGAGCAGTACTTC	CASSLVRGSSDEQYF	.	few	TRBV7-9	TRBJ2-7
TGTGCCAGCAGCTATCTTGACGGGGTGTCCTACGAGCAGTACTTC	CASSYLDGVSYEQYF	.	few	TRBV7-8	TRBJ2-7
TGTGCCAGCAGTCTTACGACTGAAACCTACGAGCAGTACTTC	CASSLTTETYEQYF	.	few	TRBV6-9	TRBJ2-7
TGCGCCAGCAGCACTCCAGGGAAGGCCGGGGAGCTGTTTTTT	CASSTPGKAGELFF	.	.	TRBV5-1	TRBJ2-2
TGTGCCATCAGTGAGTCGGTAGTAATTTGTGTCGGGGAGCTGTTTTTT	CAISESVVICVGELFF	.	many	TRBV10-3	TRBJ2-2
TGTGCCAGCAGCTTAGATCGGATATGGGTTGAAGCTTTCTTT	CASSLDRIWVEAFF	.	few	TRBV11-2	TRBJ1-1
TGTGCCAGCAGCTTATCTAGCGGGGGGTTCACAGATACGCAGTATTTT	CASSLSSGGFTDTQYF	TRBD2	many	TRBV7-3	TRBJ2-3
TGTGCCAGCAGCAGGCTAGCGGGAGATACGCAGTATTTT	CASSRLAGDTQYF	TRBD2	many	TRBV3-1	TRBJ2-3
TGTGCCAGCAGCCCCCGGCCAGGCGGTTCGGCCCTCCACTTT	CASSPRPGGSALHF	.	.	TRBV11-1	TRBJ1-6
TGTGCCACCAGCAGAGATCTAGGACAGGGAATCTACGAGCAGTACTTC	CATSRDLGQGIYEQYF	TRBD1	few	TRBV15	TRBJ2-7
TGCAGTATTCTTAGCGACGAGCGGGGCTACGAGCAGTACTTC	CSILSDERGYEQYF	TRBD2	few	TRBV20-1	TRBJ2-7
TGTGCCAGCTCACCACAGGATTTGGGAGTAACCACAGATACGCAGTATTTT	CASSPQDLGVTTDTQYF	.	few	TRBV18	TRBJ2-3
TGTGCCAGCAGCTTGGAGAGGGGGTACGTCGGGGAGCTGTTTTTT	CASSLERGYVGELFF	.	few	TRBV7-9	TRBJ2-2
TGTGCCAGTGGACTGGACCGGCAAGATGAGCAGTTCTTC	CASGLDRQDEQFF	.	.	TRBV19	TRBJ2-1
TGCGCCAGCAGCCAAGATGCTTTAGGAGGGCGCGGTGAGCAGTTCTTC	CASSQDALGGRGEQFF	.	many	TRBV4-3	TRBJ2-1
TGTGCCAGCTGGTTGTCACAGCCTAAAAATACAGATACGCAGTATTTT	CASWLSQPKNTDTQYF	.	few	TRBV28	TRBJ2-3
TGTGCCATCAGTGAGTCGGAGGGCTCCTACGAGCAGTACTTC	CAISESEGSYEQYF	.	.	TRBV10-3	TRBJ2-7
TGCGCCAGCAGCTGGGTAGGCGAGGGAAACACTGAAGCTTTCTTT	CASSWVGEGNTEAFF	.	.	TRBV5-1	TRBJ1-1
TGTGCCAGCAGTTACGTAAGCCTCCCTGTTCTAGCGCCACTCACAGATACGCAGTATTTT	CASSYVSLPVLAPLTDTQYF	.	.	TRBV6-2/TRBV6-3	TRBJ2-3
TGCGCCAGCAGCCAAGGGGACAAAAACACTGAAGCTTTCTTT	CASSQGDKNTEAFF	.	few	TRBV4-3	TRBJ1-1
TGTGCCAGCAGCTTAATTGCGGGGGTTATCTACAATGAGCAGTTCTTC	CASSLIAGVIYNEQFF	TRBD2	few	TRBV7-9	TRBJ2-1
TGCAGTGCTAGAGGCACGGCCTCCTACAATGAGCAGTTCTTC	CSARGTASYNEQFF	.	.	TRBV20-1	TRBJ2-1
TGTGCCAGCAGTTGGGAGGGCCCGGTGGAGCAGTACTTC	CASSWEGPVEQYF	TRBD2	.	TRBV12-3/TRBV12-4	TRBJ2-7
TGTGCCAGCAGCTTTTCTTCTAGCGGGGCTTCCTACAATGAGCAGTTCTTC	CASSFSSSGASYNEQFF	TRBD2	many	TRBV11-2	TRBJ2-1
TGTGCCAGCAGTTCACAGGGGACTCAGCCCCAGCATTTT	CASSSQGTQPQHF	TRBD1	many	TRBV28	TRBJ1-5
TGTGCCAGCAGCGCCGGACTAGCGGGGGACGGCGAGCAGTACTTC	CASSAGLAGDGEQYF	TRBD2	.	TRBV9	TRBJ2-7
TGTGCCAGCAGTTCCGACGGGACAGGGAAAAACATTCAGTACTTC	CASSSDGTGKNIQYF	TRBD1	many	TRBV7-8	TRBJ2-4
TGTGCCAGCAGCCAAGATCCCGGGGGGTCCTACGAGCAGTACTTC	CASSQDPGGSYEQYF	TRBD2	few	TRBV4-2	TRBJ2-7
TGCAGTGCTAGAGCAGGAGGGGCCTGGGGGAGTGGGGCCTACGAGCAGTACTTC	CSARAGGAWGSGAYEQYF	.	.	TRBV20-1	TRBJ2-7
TGCGCCAGCAGCTTGGCCGGGACAGGGCGCTACGAGCAGTACTTC	CASSLAGTGRYEQYF	TRBD1	.	TRBV5-1	TRBJ2-7
TGTGCCAGCAAATTCAGCGGGAGTGGAGATGAGCAGTTCTTC	CASKFSGSGDEQFF	TRBD2	.	TRBV6-2/TRBV6-3	TRBJ2-1
TGTGCCAGCAGTTTTGGGACAGGGCTGTTTTTT	CASSFGTGLFF	TRBD1	.	TRBV28	TRBJ2-2
TGTGCCAGCAGCTTGGAGGTGGGATCTTACGATACGCAGTATTTT	CASSLEVGSYDTQYF	.	few	TRBV7-9	TRBJ2-3
TGTGCCAGCACCCCAGTAGGAGTTGGGGCAGATACGCAGTATTTT	CASTPVGVGADTQYF	.	.	TRBV6-1	TRBJ2-3
TGTGCCAGCGACGGACAGTATGCTGAGCAGTTCTTC	CASDGQYAEQFF	.	many	TRBV6-8	TRBJ2-1
TGTGCCAGCAGCATTGACAACTGGGGCTACGAGCAGTACTTC	CASSIDNWGYEQYF	.	few	TRBV7-9	TRBJ2-7
TGCGCCAGCAGCTGGTCCGCGGAGACCCAGTACTTC	CASSWSAETQYF	.	few	TRBV5-1	TRBJ2-5